This is a list of T cell receptor beta chains from one sample in a study of control samples from healthy donors and cancer patients. TCRdb's copy holds only in-frame clones and misses some; the assay was immunoSEQ multiplex PCR. The repertoire holds 65,000 to 95,000 clones, around 89% seen once, with 5.5% to 7.5% in the top ten. The specimen was blood. All receptors come from a man between 45 and 60 years old in good health. The CDR3 runs from the conserved cysteine through the conserved F or W. The order of the fields is V gene, D gene, clone size, J gene, CDR3 DNA, CDR3 protein. A D gene is named only where the DNA matches it firmly. Clone size, where shown, is once, few, many, or a class for clones that have expanded.

v_call: TRBV18
d_call: .
clone_size: few
j_call: TRBJ2-7
cdr3_nt: TGTGCCAGCTCACCGAAGGACATAGGGAACTACGAGCAGTACTTC
cdr3_aa: CASSPKDIGNYEQYF

v_call: TRBV29-1
d_call: TRBD2
clone_size: .
j_call: TRBJ2-7
cdr3_nt: TGCAGCGTTGAAGGGGGGGGGACGGCCTACGAGCAGTACTTC
cdr3_aa: CSVEGGGTAYEQYF

v_call: TRBV30
d_call: .
clone_size: few
j_call: TRBJ1-1
cdr3_nt: TGTGCCTGGAGTGAGGGAATGAAGGGTAAGGTCACTGAAGCTTTCTTT
cdr3_aa: CAWSEGMKGKVTEAFF

v_call: TRBV19
d_call: TRBD2
clone_size: few
j_call: TRBJ2-1
cdr3_nt: TGTGCCAGTAGTATAGGGGGACTAGCGAAAAATGAGCAGTTCTTC
cdr3_aa: CASSIGGLAKNEQFF

v_call: TRBV24-1
d_call: TRBD1
clone_size: .
j_call: TRBJ1-2
cdr3_nt: TGTGCCACCAGTGTAGGGACAGAAGGCTACACCTTC
cdr3_aa: CATSVGTEGYTF

v_call: TRBV7-6
d_call: TRBD1
clone_size: once
j_call: TRBJ1-2
cdr3_nt: TGTGCCAGCAGCCGCAGGGGGATGGATGGCTACACCTTC
cdr3_aa: CASSRRGMDGYTF

v_call: TRBV24-1
d_call: .
clone_size: .
j_call: TRBJ2-2
cdr3_nt: TGTGCCACCAGTGATTTCGGAGAGAACACCGGGGAGCTGTTTTTT
cdr3_aa: CATSDFGENTGELFF

v_call: TRBV5-1
d_call: TRBD2
clone_size: .
j_call: TRBJ2-1
cdr3_nt: TGCGCCAGCAGCTTGGGAGGGACTAGCGGCGCGCGTGAGCAGTTCTTC
cdr3_aa: CASSLGGTSGAREQFF

v_call: TRBV7-8
d_call: .
clone_size: .
j_call: TRBJ2-7
cdr3_nt: TGTGCCAGCAGGCTAAACGAGGAGGTTAGAACCTACGAGCAGTACTTC
cdr3_aa: CASRLNEEVRTYEQYF

v_call: TRBV11-2
d_call: TRBD1
clone_size: .
j_call: TRBJ1-2
cdr3_nt: TGTGCCAGCAGCTTAGGGCTGACAGGGGAAGGGGGTGGCTACACCTTC
cdr3_aa: CASSLGLTGEGGGYTF

v_call: TRBV2
d_call: .
clone_size: .
j_call: TRBJ1-3
cdr3_nt: TGTGCCAGCAGTGTCAGCTACTCTGGAAACACCATATATTTT
cdr3_aa: CASSVSYSGNTIYF

v_call: TRBV7-6
d_call: .
clone_size: .
j_call: TRBJ2-1
cdr3_nt: TGTGCCAGCAGCTTAGTGGACAGCCGAAGCTCCTACAATGAGCAGTTCTTC
cdr3_aa: CASSLVDSRSSYNEQFF

v_call: TRBV4-3
d_call: .
clone_size: .
j_call: TRBJ1-2
cdr3_nt: TGCGCCACAACCCCAATCGAGAACTATGGCTACACCTTC
cdr3_aa: CATTPIENYGYTF

v_call: TRBV25-1
d_call: .
clone_size: .
j_call: TRBJ2-4
cdr3_nt: TGTGCCAGCAGTGGCACGGGCCTGGACATTCAGTACTTC
cdr3_aa: CASSGTGLDIQYF

v_call: TRBV5-1
d_call: .
clone_size: .
j_call: TRBJ2-5
cdr3_nt: TGCGCCAGCAGCTCCACCCCGGCCCAAGAGACCCAGTACTTC
cdr3_aa: CASSSTPAQETQYF

v_call: TRBV30
d_call: .
clone_size: once
j_call: TRBJ1-4
cdr3_nt: TGTGCCTGGAGTGTACTTTCGAGAGAAAAACTGTTTTTT
cdr3_aa: CAWSVLSREKLFF

v_call: TRBV18
d_call: .
clone_size: .
j_call: TRBJ2-7
cdr3_nt: TGTGCCAGCTCACCAATCAAGGGGTCCCACGAGCAGTACTTC
cdr3_aa: CASSPIKGSHEQYF

v_call: TRBV20-1
d_call: TRBD2
clone_size: few
j_call: TRBJ2-5
cdr3_nt: TGCAGTGCTAGTCGGCGGGGGACGCAAGAGACCCAGTACTTC
cdr3_aa: CSASRRGTQETQYF